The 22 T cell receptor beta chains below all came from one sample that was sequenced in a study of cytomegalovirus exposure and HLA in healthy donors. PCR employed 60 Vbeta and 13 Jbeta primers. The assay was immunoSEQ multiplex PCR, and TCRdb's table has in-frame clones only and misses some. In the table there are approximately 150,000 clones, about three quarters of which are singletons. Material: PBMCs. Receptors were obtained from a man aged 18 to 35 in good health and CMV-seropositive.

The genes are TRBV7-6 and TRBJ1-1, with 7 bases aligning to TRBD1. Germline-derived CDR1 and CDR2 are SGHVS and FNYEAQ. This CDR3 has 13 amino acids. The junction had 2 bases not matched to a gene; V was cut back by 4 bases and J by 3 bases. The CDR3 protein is CASSSTGYTEAFF. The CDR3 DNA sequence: TGTGCCAGCAGCTCGACAGGGTACACTGAAGCTTTCTTT.

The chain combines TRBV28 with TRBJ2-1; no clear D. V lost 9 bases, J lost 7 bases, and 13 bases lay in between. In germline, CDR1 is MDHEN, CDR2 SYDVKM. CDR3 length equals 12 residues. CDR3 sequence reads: CASLTRVNEQFF. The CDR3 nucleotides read TGTGCCAGTTTAACCCGGGTAAATGAGCAGTTCTTC.

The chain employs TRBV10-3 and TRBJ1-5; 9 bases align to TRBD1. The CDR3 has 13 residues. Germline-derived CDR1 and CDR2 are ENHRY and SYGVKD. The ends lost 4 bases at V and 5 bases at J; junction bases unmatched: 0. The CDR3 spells CAISGDRDQPQHF. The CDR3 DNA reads TGTGCCATCAGTGGGGACAGGGATCAGCCCCAGCATTTT.

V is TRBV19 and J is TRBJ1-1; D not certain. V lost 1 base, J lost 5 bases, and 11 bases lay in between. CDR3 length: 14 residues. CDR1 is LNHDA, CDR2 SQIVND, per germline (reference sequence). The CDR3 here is CASSIGLGGTEAFF. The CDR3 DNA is TGTGCCAGTAGTATAGGCCTGGGAGGAACTGAAGCTTTCTTT.

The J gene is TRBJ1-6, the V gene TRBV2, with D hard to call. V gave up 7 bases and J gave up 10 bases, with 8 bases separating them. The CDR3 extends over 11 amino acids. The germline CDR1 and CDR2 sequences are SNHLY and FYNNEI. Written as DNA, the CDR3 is TGTGCCAGCAAATCTCTATCACCCCTCCACTTT. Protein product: CASKSLSPLHF.

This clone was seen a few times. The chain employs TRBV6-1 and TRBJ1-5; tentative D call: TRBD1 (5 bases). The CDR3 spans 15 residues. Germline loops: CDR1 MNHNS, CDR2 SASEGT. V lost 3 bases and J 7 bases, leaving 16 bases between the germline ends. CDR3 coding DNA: TGTGCCAGCAGTGAGGTGGGGCCAGGGTTGCAGCCCCAGCATTTT. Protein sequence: CASSEVGPGLQPQHF.

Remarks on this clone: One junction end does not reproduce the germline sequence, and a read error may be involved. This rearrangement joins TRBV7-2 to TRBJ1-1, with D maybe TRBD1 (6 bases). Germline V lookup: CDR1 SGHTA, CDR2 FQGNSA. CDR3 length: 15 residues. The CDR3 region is CASSPGRVGDTGAFF. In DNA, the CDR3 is TGTGCCAGCAGCCCAGGAAGAGTAGGGGACACTGGAGCTTTCTTT. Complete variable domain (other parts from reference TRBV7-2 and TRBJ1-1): GAGVSQSPSNKVTEKGKDVELRCDPISGHTALYWYRQSLGQGLEFLIYFQGNSAPDKSGLPSDRFSAERTGGSVSTLTIQRTQQEDSAVYLCASSPGRVGDTGAFFGQGTRLTVV.

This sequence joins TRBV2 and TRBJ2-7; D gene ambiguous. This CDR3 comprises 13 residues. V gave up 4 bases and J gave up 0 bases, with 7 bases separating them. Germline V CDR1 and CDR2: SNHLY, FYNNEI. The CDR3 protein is CASSVRDSYEQYV. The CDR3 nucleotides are TGTGCCAGCAGTGTGAGAGACTCCTACGAGCAGTACGTC.

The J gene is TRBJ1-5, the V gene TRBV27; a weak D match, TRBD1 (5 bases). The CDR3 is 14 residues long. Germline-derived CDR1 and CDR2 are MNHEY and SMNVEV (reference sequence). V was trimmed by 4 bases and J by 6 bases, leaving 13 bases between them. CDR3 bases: TGTGCCAGCAGTTCCGATTGGACAAGTCAGCCCCAGCATTTT. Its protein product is CASSSDWTSQPQHF.

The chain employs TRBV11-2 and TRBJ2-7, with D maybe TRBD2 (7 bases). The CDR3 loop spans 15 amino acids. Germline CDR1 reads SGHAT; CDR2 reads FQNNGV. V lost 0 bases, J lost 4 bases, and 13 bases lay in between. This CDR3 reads CASSLDLGGAYEQYV. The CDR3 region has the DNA TGTGCCAGCAGCTTAGATTTAGGGGGGGCTTACGAGCAGTACGTC.

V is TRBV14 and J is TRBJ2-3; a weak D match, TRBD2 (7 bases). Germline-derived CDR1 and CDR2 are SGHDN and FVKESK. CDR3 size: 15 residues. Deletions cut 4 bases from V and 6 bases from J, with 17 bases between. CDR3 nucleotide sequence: TGTGCCAGCAGCCCACCTTGGGGGGGGCGGGATACGCAGTATTTT. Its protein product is CASSPPWGGRDTQYF.

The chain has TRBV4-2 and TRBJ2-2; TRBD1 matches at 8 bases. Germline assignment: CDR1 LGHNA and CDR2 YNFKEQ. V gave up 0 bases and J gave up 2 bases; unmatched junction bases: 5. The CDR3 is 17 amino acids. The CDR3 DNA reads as TGTGCCAGCAGCCAAGATCCTGGACAGGGAAACACCGGGGAGCTGTTTTTT. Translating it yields CASSQDPGQGNTGELFF.

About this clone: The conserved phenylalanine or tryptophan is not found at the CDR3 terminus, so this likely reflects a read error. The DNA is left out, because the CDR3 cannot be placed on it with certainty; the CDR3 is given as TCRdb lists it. The CDR3 sequence is CASSLRWGTEDVY. This rearrangement joins TRBV28 to TRBJ1-1; no DNA check was done on the table's D call, TRBD1. The CDR3 is 13 amino acids long, termini counted. CDR1 and CDR2 from the germline V gene are MDHEN and SYDVKM.

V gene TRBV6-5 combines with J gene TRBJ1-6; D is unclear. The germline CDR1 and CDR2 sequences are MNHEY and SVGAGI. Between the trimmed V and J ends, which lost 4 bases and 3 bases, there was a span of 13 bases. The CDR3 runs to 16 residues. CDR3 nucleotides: TGTGCCAGCAGTTCCTATGACGGGTTCTATAATTCACCCCTCCACTTT. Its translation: CASSSYDGFYNSPLHF.

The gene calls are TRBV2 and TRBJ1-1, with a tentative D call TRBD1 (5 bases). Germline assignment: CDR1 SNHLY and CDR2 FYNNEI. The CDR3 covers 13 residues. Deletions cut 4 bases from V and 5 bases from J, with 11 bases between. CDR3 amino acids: CASSVGGLTEAFF. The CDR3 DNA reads TGTGCCAGCAGTGTGGGGGGTTTGACTGAAGCTTTCTTT.

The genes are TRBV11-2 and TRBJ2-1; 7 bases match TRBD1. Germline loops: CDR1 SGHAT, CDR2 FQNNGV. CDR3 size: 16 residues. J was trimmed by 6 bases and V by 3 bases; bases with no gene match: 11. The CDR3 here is CASSLPSTGYVNEQFF. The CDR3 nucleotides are TGTGCCAGCAGCTTGCCCTCGACAGGGTACGTCAATGAGCAGTTCTTC.

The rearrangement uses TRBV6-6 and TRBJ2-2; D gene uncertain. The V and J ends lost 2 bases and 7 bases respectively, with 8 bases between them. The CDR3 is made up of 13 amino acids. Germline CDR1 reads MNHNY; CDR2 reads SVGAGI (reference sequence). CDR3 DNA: TGTGCCAGCAGTTACCTGGCCATCGGGGAGCTGTTTTTT. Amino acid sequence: CASSYLAIGELFF.

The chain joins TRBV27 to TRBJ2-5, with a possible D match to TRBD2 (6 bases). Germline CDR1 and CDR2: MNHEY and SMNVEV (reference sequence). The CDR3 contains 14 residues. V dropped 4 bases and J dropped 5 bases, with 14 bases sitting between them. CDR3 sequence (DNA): TGTGCCAGCAGTTCCGCCGGGAGCGGGGAGACCCAGTACTTC. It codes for CASSSAGSGETQYF.

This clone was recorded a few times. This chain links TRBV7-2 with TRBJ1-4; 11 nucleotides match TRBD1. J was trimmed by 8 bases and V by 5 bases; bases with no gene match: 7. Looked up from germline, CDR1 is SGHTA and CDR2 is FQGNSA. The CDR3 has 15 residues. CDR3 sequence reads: CASSAAGTGGEKLFF. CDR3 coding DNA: TGTGCCAGCAGCGCGGCCGGGACAGGGGGAGAAAAACTGTTTTTT.

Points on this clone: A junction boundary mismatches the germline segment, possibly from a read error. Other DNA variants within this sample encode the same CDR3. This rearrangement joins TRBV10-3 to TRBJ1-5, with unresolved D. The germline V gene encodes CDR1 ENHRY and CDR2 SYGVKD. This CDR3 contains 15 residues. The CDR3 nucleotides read TGTGCCATCAGTTCGGGAGGTATAGGTAATCAGCCCCAGCATTTC. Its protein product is CAISSGGIGNQPQHF.

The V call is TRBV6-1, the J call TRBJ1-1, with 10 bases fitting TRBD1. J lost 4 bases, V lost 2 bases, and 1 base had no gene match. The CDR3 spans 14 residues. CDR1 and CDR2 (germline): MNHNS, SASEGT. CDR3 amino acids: CASSERDRGTEAFF. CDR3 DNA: TGTGCCAGCAGTGAAAGGGACAGGGGCACTGAAGCTTTCTTT.

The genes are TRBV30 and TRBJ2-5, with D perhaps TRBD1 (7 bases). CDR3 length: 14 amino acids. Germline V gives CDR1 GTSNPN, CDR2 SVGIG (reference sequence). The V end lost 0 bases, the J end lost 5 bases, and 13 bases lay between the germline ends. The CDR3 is CAWSVQGGPETQYF. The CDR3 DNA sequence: TGTGCCTGGAGTGTGCAGGGGGGCCCGGAGACCCAGTACTTC.